Listed here are 27 T cell receptor beta chains from one sample, sequenced in a study of OX40 agonist ivuxolimab in advanced cancers. TCRdb's copy holds only in-frame clones and misses some; the assay was immunoSEQ multiplex PCR. Of 87,000 or so clones listed, approximately 85% are singletons. The source material was CD4+ or CD8+ T cells sorted from blood, sampled in a trial of the OX40 agonist ivuxolimab. Every receptor here comes from an adult with an advanced solid tumor such as melanoma, head and neck, liver or kidney cancer.

The CDR3 loop reads CASSVGGFASNEQFF. The CDR3 DNA reads TGTGCCAGCAGCGTAGGGGGCTTCGCGTCAAATGAGCAGTTCTTC. The genes are TRBV9 and TRBJ2-1; a possible D gene is TRBD1 (5 bases). The CDR3 length is 15 residues. The V and J ends lost 0 bases and 7 bases respectively, with 14 bases between them. In germline, CDR1 is SGDLS, CDR2 YYNGEE. The whole variable domain, filled in from reference TRBV9 and TRBJ2-1, reads DSGVTQTPKHLITATGQRVTLRCSPRSGDLSVYWYQQSLDQGLQFLIQYYNGEERAKGNILERFSAQQFPDLHSELNLSSLELGDSALYFCASSVGGFASNEQFFGPGTRLTVL.

This clone has only a few counts. A junction boundary mismatches the germline segment, possibly from a read error. This rearrangement joins TRBV30 to TRBJ1-5, with a weak D call TRBD1 (5 bases). The CDR3 runs to 14 residues. Germline-derived CDR1 and CDR2 are GTSNPN and SVGIG (reference sequence). CDR3 region: CAWSTGDGNQPQHF. As DNA, the CDR3 is TGTGCCTGGAGTACCGGGGACGGCAACCAGCCCCAGCATTTT.

The rearrangement links TRBV10-1 to TRBJ2-4; D is unclear. The CDR3 is 14 residues long. Germline CDR1 is WNHNN and CDR2 is SYGVQD (reference sequence). Trimming took off 3 bases at V and 4 bases at J, with 10 bases between the two ends. The CDR3 DNA reads as TGCGCCAGCAGTGAATCGGGCGGAAAAAACATTCAGTACTTC. It specifies CASSESGGKNIQYF.

The V gene is TRBV2, the J gene TRBJ2-3, with no clear D. From germline, CDR1 is SNHLY and CDR2 FYNNEI. The V gene lost 4 bases and the J gene lost 2 bases, with 4 bases spanning the gap. The CDR3 is made up of 12 amino acids. The CDR3 is CASSATTDTQYF. CDR3 nucleotides: TGTGCCAGCAGTGCTACCACAGATACGCAGTATTTT.

This chain links TRBV2 with TRBJ1-2, with 7 positions matching TRBD1. Germline assignment: CDR1 SNHLY and CDR2 FYNNEI. With 3 bases clipped from V and 3 bases from J, the junction kept 4 bases outside the gene matches. The CDR3 is made up of 14 amino acids. CDR3 sequence: CASSEVRGDYGYTF. The CDR3 region has the DNA TGTGCCAGCAGTGAGGTCAGGGGGGACTATGGCTACACCTTC. Drawing the rest from reference TRBV2 and TRBJ1-2, the complete variable domain is EPEVTQTPSHQVTQMGQEVILRCVPISNHLYFYWYRQILGQKVEFLVSFYNNEISEKSEIFDDQFSVERPDGSNFTLKIRSTKLEDSAMYFCASSEVRGDYGYTFGSGTRLTVV.

The chain has TRBV6-5 and TRBJ1-1; no clear D. This CDR3 has 14 amino acids. V lost 0 bases and J 6 bases, leaving 11 bases between the germline ends. Germline V gives CDR1 MNHEY, CDR2 SVGAGI. The CDR3 DNA follows: TGTGCCAGCAGTTACTCAGGCGGGGTCTCTGAAGCTTTCTTT. This translates into CASSYSGGVSEAFF.

This rearrangement joins TRBV28 to TRBJ1-1; D gene unclear. This CDR3 region has 11 residues. Trimming took off 3 bases at V and 7 bases at J, with 6 bases between the two ends. Germline values: CDR1 MDHEN, CDR2 SYDVKM. This chain's CDR3 is CASSFGLEAFF. DNA of the CDR3: TGTGCCAGCAGTTTTGGGCTTGAAGCTTTCTTT.

The chain couples TRBV18 to TRBJ1-1; D perhaps matches TRBD1 (6 bases). With 5 bases removed from V and 6 bases from J, the gap between germline ends came to 13 bases. The length of the CDR3 is 13 residues. Per the germline V gene, CDR1 is KGHSH and CDR2 is LQKENI. In DNA, the CDR3 is TGTGCCAGCTCATCAACTGGACAGTCTGAAGCTTTCTTT. It codes for CASSSTGQSEAFF.

The CDR3 is CASSLVEGLPYEQYF. For the CDR3, the DNA is TGTGCCAGCAGTTTAGTGGAAGGTCTCCCCTACGAGCAGTACTTC. J is TRBJ2-7 and V is TRBV28; no clear D. The germline gives CDR1 MDHEN, CDR2 SYDVKM. With 2 bases removed from V and 2 bases from J, the gap between germline ends came to 13 bases. The CDR3 length is 15 residues.

This sequence joins TRBV5-4 and TRBJ2-5; D may correspond to TRBD1 or TRBD2 (5 bases each). The CDR3 has 15 amino acids. Trimming cost V 0 bases and J 5 bases, with 14 bases left between them. From germline, CDR1 is SGHNT and CDR2 YYREEE (reference sequence). The CDR3 here is CASSLVFQGGETQYF. The CDR3 bases are TGTGCCAGCAGCTTGGTGTTCCAGGGCGGGGAGACCCAGTACTTC.

The chain recombines TRBV2 with TRBJ2-7, with D possibly TRBD2 on 6 matching bases. CDR3 length: 15 amino acids. Germline V gene lookup returns CDR1 SNHLY and CDR2 FYNNEI. Trimming shortened V by 3 bases and J by 3 bases, and 15 bases separated the two germline ends. The CDR3 DNA is TGTGCCAGCAGTGATGGATTAAAGGGAGGCTACGAGCAGTACTTC. As protein: CASSDGLKGGYEQYF.

The chain links TRBV7-2 to TRBJ1-1; D gene unclear. V lost 1 base to trimming and J lost 4 bases, with 7 bases between them. Germline V gene sequence: CDR1 SGHTA, CDR2 FQGNSA. CDR3 length: 13 residues. The CDR3 region is CASSLVRATEAFF. The CDR3 region has the DNA TGTGCCAGCAGCTTAGTCCGTGCCACTGAAGCTTTCTTT.

This clone occurred once. The gene calls are TRBV5-6 and TRBJ2-5; D is undetermined. V was pared by 1 base and J by 4 bases, with 5 bases between. The CDR3 consists of 12 residues. In germline, CDR1 is SGHDT, CDR2 YYEEEE. The CDR3 nucleotides read TGTGCCAGCAGCTTGTTTCGAGAGACCCAGTACTTC. Its protein product is CASSLFRETQYF.

The genes are TRBV6-6 and TRBJ2-2; D tentatively fits TRBD1 or TRBD2 (5 bases each). Germline V gene data show CDR1 as MNHNY and CDR2 as SVGAGI (reference sequence). With 4 bases removed from V and 1 base from J, the gap between germline ends came to 13 bases. The CDR3 length is 16 residues. CDR3: CASSSPGPMNTGELFF. CDR3 coding DNA: TGTGCCAGCAGTTCCCCGGGACCAATGAACACCGGGGAGCTGTTTTTT.

This clone was seen once. The J gene is TRBJ2-1, the V gene TRBV7-2; TRBD2 matches 10 bases. The V segment lost 5 bases and the J segment 4 bases; nucleotides outside the gene matches: 5. Germline V gene lookup returns CDR1 SGHTA and CDR2 FQGNSA. This CDR3 spans 15 amino acids. CDR3 DNA: TGTGCCAGCAGCCCCGGGACTAGCGCTTACAATGAGCAGTTCTTC. Encoded protein: CASSPGTSAYNEQFF. Full variable domain (remainder filled in from reference TRBV7-2 and TRBJ2-1): GAGVSQSPSNKVTEKGKDVELRCDPISGHTALYWYRQSLGQGLEFLIYFQGNSAPDKSGLPSDRFSAERTGGSVSTLTIQRTQQEDSAVYLCASSPGTSAYNEQFFGPGTRLTVL.

The chain links TRBV7-6 to TRBJ2-3, with no clear D. Germline V gives CDR1 SGHVS, CDR2 FNYEAQ. The CDR3 loop spans 12 amino acids. The germline V and J ends were trimmed by 6 bases and 2 bases, with 6 bases remaining between them. The CDR3 reads CASSYITDTQYF. DNA of the CDR3: TGTGCCAGCAGTTACATCACAGATACGCAGTATTTT.

This sequence joins TRBV11-1 and TRBJ2-3, with a tentative D call TRBD2 (6 bases). There are 13 residues in the CDR3. Germline V CDR1 and CDR2: SGHAT, FQDESV (reference sequence). Deletions cut 3 bases from V and 9 bases from J, with 13 bases between. In nucleotides, the CDR3 is TGTGCCAGCAGCTTGGTACCGGGGGACACGCAGTATTTT. This translates into CASSLVPGDTQYF.

The chain combines TRBV2 with TRBJ2-5, with a tentative D call TRBD1 (6 bases). V was shortened by 6 bases and J by 9 bases, with 29 bases between the two germline ends. Germline V gives CDR1 SNHLY, CDR2 FYNNEI. This CDR3 region has 17 residues. CDR3 in amino acids: CASSYLSTPGTPPPQYF. In DNA form, the CDR3 reads TGTGCCAGCAGCTACCTATCTACCCCCGGGACACCGCCCCCCCAGTACTTC.

As regards this clone: The DNA is omitted, as the CDR3 cannot be located on it reliably, and the CDR3 follows TCRdb's listing. The chain is built from TRBV2 and TRBJ1-4; TRBD1 reflects the table's D call only, with no check against the DNA. Germline V lookup: CDR1 SNHLY, CDR2 FYNNEI. The CDR3 extends over 15 residues, inclusive of both ends. This CDR3 reads CASSSSTGVNEKLFF.

V and J are TRBV28 and TRBJ2-3; 11 bases are a match to TRBD2. The junction had 5 bases not matched to a gene; V was cut back by 5 bases and J by 1 base. Germline CDR1 reads MDHEN; CDR2 reads SYDVKM. The CDR3 length is 16 residues. CDR3 sequence: CASSSSGRAGTDTQYF. The DNA of the CDR3 is TGTGCCAGCAGTAGTAGCGGGAGGGCCGGCACAGATACGCAGTATTTT.

The sample holds one count of this clone. The J gene is TRBJ1-4, the V gene TRBV6-6, with 7 positions matching TRBD1. With V trimmed by 5 bases and J by 7 bases, 10 bases remained unmatched. Germline values: CDR1 MNHNY, CDR2 SVGAGI (reference sequence). This CDR3 is built from 15 residues. The CDR3 coding sequence is TGTGCCAGCAGTCCGCCAGGGGGGTGGAGTGAAAAACTGTTTTTT. Residues: CASSPPGGWSEKLFF.

This rearrangement joins TRBV5-6 to TRBJ2-7; possibly TRBD1 for D (6 bases). Trimming took 4 bases from V and 5 from J, leaving 19 bases between them. The CDR3 extends over 15 amino acids. Germline loops: CDR1 SGHDT, CDR2 YYEEEE. CDR3 sequence reads: CASSDGRVWGHEQYF. CDR3 nucleotide sequence: TGTGCCAGCAGCGATGGACGGGTTTGGGGGCACGAGCAGTACTTC.

This clone occurred once. The chain employs TRBV28 and TRBJ2-1, with 11 nucleotides matching TRBD2. Germline V CDR1 and CDR2: MDHEN, SYDVKM. The V segment lost 3 bases and the J segment 4 bases; nucleotides outside the gene matches: 11. The CDR3 extends over 18 amino acids. The CDR3 spells CASSFSGRANRIYNEQFF. In nucleotides, the CDR3 is TGTGCCAGCAGTTTTAGCGGGAGGGCCAATAGGATTTACAATGAGCAGTTCTTC. Combining the CDR3 with reference TRBV28 and TRBJ2-1 gives the whole variable domain DVKVTQSSRYLVKRTGEKVFLECVQDMDHENMFWYRQDPGLGLRLIYFSYDVKMKEKGDIPEGYSVSREKKERFSLILESASTNQTSMYLCASSFSGRANRIYNEQFFGPGTRLTVL.

The chain couples TRBV11-3 to TRBJ2-1, with D uncertain. CDR1 is SGHNT, CDR2 YENEEA, per germline. Trimming stripped 5 bases from V and 9 bases from J, with 14 bases between. The CDR3 runs 13 residues. The CDR3 region is CASSPGEGSEQFF. In DNA, the CDR3 is TGTGCCAGCAGCCCCGGAGAAGGAAGTGAGCAGTTCTTC.

The rearrangement links TRBV2 to TRBJ2-1; D perhaps matches TRBD2 (5 bases). This CDR3 has 13 residues. Germline-derived CDR1 and CDR2 are SNHLY and FYNNEI. Deletions cut 6 bases from V and 7 bases from J, with 13 bases between. The CDR3 DNA is TGTGCCAGCAGCGGAGCGGAGGTGAATGAGCAGTTCTTC. This codes for CASSGAEVNEQFF.

The V gene is TRBV18, the J gene TRBJ2-4; D not resolved. Per the germline V gene, CDR1 is KGHSH and CDR2 is LQKENI. This CDR3 region has 13 residues. Trimming cost V 4 bases and J 4 bases, with 8 bases left between them. In DNA, the CDR3 is TGTGCCAGCTCACAAAAGGGTAAAAACATTCAGTACTTC. It is translated as CASSQKGKNIQYF.

This clone has a handful of counts. This chain connects TRBV10-3 to TRBJ1-2; TRBD1 matches 8 bases. The CDR3 length is 12 residues. With V trimmed by 10 bases and J by 5 bases, 6 bases remained unmatched. Looked up from germline, CDR1 is ENHRY and CDR2 is SYGVKD. The chain's CDR3 is CATSTGAYGYTF. DNA of the CDR3: TGTGCCACTTCGACAGGGGCTTATGGCTACACCTTC.